One sample yielded the 20 T cell receptor beta chains listed below, sequenced in a study of breast tumors, draining lymph nodes, adjacent tissues. TCRdb called the multiplex PCR reads again in MiXCR, with one record for every CDR3 protein. Seen here are about 130,000 distinct CDR3 sequences, about 20% observed once, and the top ten hold less than 4%. Samples came from axillary lymph nodes draining the breast cancer. Source material: axillary lymph node tissue. The receptors here all came from a female donor with breast cancer. Some clones in this sample may be carry-over from other donors' samples.

Many counts were recorded for this clonotype. This CDR3 is CASGDRGRETQYF. The DNA for the CDR3 is TGTGCCAGCGGAGACAGGGGGCGGGAGACCCAGTACTTC. The rearrangement links TRBV5-6 to TRBJ2-5, with TRBD1 matching 10 bases. Per the germline V gene, CDR1 is SGHDT and CDR2 is YYEEEE. The CDR3 contains 13 residues. V gave up 7 bases and J gave up 5 bases; unmatched junction bases: 5.

Comment on this clonotype: A much larger clone differs by one base, so this may be a read error. This rearrangement joins TRBV20-1 to TRBJ1-2; 8 nucleotides agree with TRBD1. Per germline, CDR1 DFQATT and CDR2 SNEGSKA (reference sequence). V shed 6 bases, J shed 7 bases, and the junction held 16 bases outside the gene matches. The CDR3 length is 15 residues. The DNA for the CDR3 is TGCAGTGCCCCGCCCCGACAGGGGATGTTAGGTGGCTACACCTTC. It encodes CSAPPRQGMLGGYTF.

Turning to this clonotype: The conserved phenylalanine or tryptophan normally closing the CDR3 is absent here, so this likely arose from a read error. The chain carries TRBV6-2 or TRBV6-3 and TRBJ1-5; D is unresolved. The CDR3 sequence is 15 residues long. The germline CDR1 and CDR2 sequences are MNHEY and SVGEGT. V shed 2 bases and J shed 1 base, with 9 bases lying between them. For the CDR3, the DNA is TGTGCCAGCAGTTACGGTGGGGTGAGCAATCAGCCCCAGCATTAT. Amino acids: CASSYGGVSNQPQHY.

This chain joins TRBV5-4 and TRBJ2-5; D may be TRBD2 (5 bases). CDR3 size: 16 residues. Between the trimmed V and J ends, which lost 3 bases and 2 bases, there was a span of 17 bases. Germline values: CDR1 SGHNT, CDR2 YYREEE (reference sequence). The DNA of the CDR3 is TGTGCCAGCAGCTCCGAGGTGGGAGTTTCGCAAGAGACCCAGTACTTC. Translation gives CASSSEVGVSQETQYF.

This clonotype was seen at least ten times. The V call is TRBV7-9, the J call TRBJ2-6; the match to TRBD2 covers 13 bases. CDR3 length: 19 amino acids. Germline V gene sequence: CDR1 SEHNR, CDR2 FQNEAQ (reference sequence). The V and J ends lost 0 bases and 3 bases, in that order; junction bases with no gene match: 5. The CDR3 nucleotides read TGTGCCAGCAGCTTAGCCCCGGGACTAGCGGGAAGTGGGGCCAACGTCCTGACTTTC. This encodes CASSLAPGLAGSGANVLTF.

This clonotype has at least ten counts. This chain uses TRBV5-1 with TRBJ2-5; no clear D gene. The CDR3 has 14 residues. The germline gives CDR1 SGHRS, CDR2 YFSETQ. Between the trimmed V and J ends, which lost 0 bases and 2 bases, there was a span of 8 bases. CDR3 loop: CASSLGQSQETQYF. Written as DNA, the CDR3 is TGCGCCAGCAGCTTGGGGCAGTCTCAAGAGACCCAGTACTTC.

In regard to this clonotype: This may be a read error: a much more frequent sequence differs by one nucleotide. V gene TRBV20-1 combines with J gene TRBJ1-3; D is perhaps TRBD1 (5 bases). This CDR3 comprises 14 residues. Germline CDR1 reads DFQATT; CDR2 reads SNEGSKA (reference sequence). CDR3 protein: CGARDSSSGNTIYF. CDR3 sequence (DNA): TGCGGTGCAAGGGACTCCAGCTCTGGAAACACCATATATTTT.

This clonotype was recorded at least ten times. The chain couples TRBV3-1 to TRBJ2-7, with TRBD2 identical over 14 bases. The germline gives CDR1 LGHDT, CDR2 YNNKEL (reference sequence). CDR3 length: 15 residues. V was clipped by 1 base and J by 6 bases; unmatched bases: 2. The CDR3 region is CASSQAGTSGSEQYF. The CDR3 DNA reads as TGTGCCAGCAGCCAAGCGGGGACTAGCGGGAGCGAGCAGTACTTC.

The chain uses TRBV19 and TRBJ1-5; D remains unclear. The germline V gene encodes CDR1 LNHDA and CDR2 SQIVND (reference sequence). The CDR3 consists of 13 residues. V was cut by 4 bases and J by 4 bases, with 8 bases left in between. Here the CDR3 DNA reads TGTGCCAGTAGTAGGGCAGTTAATCAGCCCCAGCATTTT. It yields the protein CASSRAVNQPQHF.

This clonotype was recorded many times. The J gene is TRBJ1-5, the V gene TRBV4-1; D gene uncertain. V was trimmed by 4 bases and J by 2 bases, leaving 15 bases between them. Per the germline V gene, CDR1 is MGHRA and CDR2 is YSYEKL. The CDR3 runs to 16 residues. CDR3 protein: CASSLAMDSRNQPQHF. The CDR3 coding sequence is TGCGCCAGCAGCCTAGCAATGGACTCACGCAATCAGCCCCAGCATTTT.

This clonotype was counted ten times or more. The chain uses TRBV12-3 or TRBV12-4 and TRBJ2-1, with D possibly being TRBD2 (5 bases). The CDR3 length is 16 residues. Trimming took 4 bases from V and 2 from J, leaving 15 bases between them. CDR3 sequence (DNA): TGTGCCAGCAGTTCCGCTTTGGCGGAGGCCTACAATGAGCAGTTCTTC. As protein: CASSSALAEAYNEQFF.

This clonotype was detected once. The V gene is TRBV19, the J gene TRBJ1-6; 9 bases align to TRBD1. V lost 11 bases to trimming and J lost 10 bases; unmatched junction nucleotides: 6. There are 12 residues in the CDR3. CDR1 is LNHDA and CDR2 is SQIVND in the germline V gene (reference sequence). The CDR3: CAAGQGPSPLHF. CDR3 in DNA: TGTGCCGCGGGACAGGGCCCATCACCCCTCCACTTT.

This clonotype was recorded many times. The chain employs TRBV27 and TRBJ1-2; D not resolved. Germline V gene data show CDR1 as MNHEY and CDR2 as SMNVEV (reference sequence). V lost 6 bases and J 1 base, leaving 3 bases between the germline ends. The CDR3 covers 11 residues. The CDR3 reads CASRDNYGYTF. The CDR3 DNA follows: TGTGCCAGCAGGGATAACTATGGCTACACCTTC.

This rearrangement joins TRBV19 to TRBJ1-1, with a tentative D call TRBD1 (5 bases). Germline V gene sequence: CDR1 LNHDA, CDR2 SQIVND (reference sequence). V lost 3 bases and J lost 0, with 8 bases in between. The CDR3 sequence is 14 residues long. The CDR3 is CASSMRGMNTEAFF. Here the CDR3 DNA reads TGTGCCAGTAGTATGCGGGGGATGAACACTGAAGCTTTCTTT.

The CDR3 DNA is TGTGCCAGCAGTGGAGGGCGGATAGGGACCCAGTACTTC. As protein: CASSGGRIGTQYF. J is TRBJ2-5 and V is TRBV6-1; tentatively, D is TRBD2 (5 bases). Deletions cut 4 bases from V and 7 bases from J, with 13 bases between. Germline CDR1 reads MNHNS; CDR2 reads SASEGT. This CDR3 spans 13 amino acids.

This clonotype was recorded many times. The chain uses TRBV2 and TRBJ1-5; no definite D call. Germline assignment: CDR1 SNHLY and CDR2 FYNNEI. CDR3 length equals 14 residues. V was cut by 10 bases and J by 0 bases, with 13 bases left in between. The CDR3 sequence is CATSMSYSNQPQHF. Written as DNA, the CDR3 is TGTGCCACCTCAATGAGCTATAGCAATCAGCCCCAGCATTTT.

This clonotype showed up many times. The V and J genes are TRBV6-5 and TRBJ2-3; the match to TRBD1 covers 11 bases. Unmatched junction bases numbered 7, after V lost 0 bases and J lost 5 bases. Per germline, CDR1 MNHEY and CDR2 SVGAGI. The CDR3 totals 17 residues. The chain's CDR3 is CASSYSAGTGGVDTQYF. The DNA for the CDR3 is TGTGCCAGCAGTTACTCGGCAGGGACAGGGGGAGTAGATACGCAGTATTTT.

Many counts were recorded for this clonotype. This chain joins TRBV7-9 and TRBJ2-7, with D hard to call. V was cut by 3 bases and J by 7 bases, with 10 bases left in between. Germline CDR1 reads SEHNR; CDR2 reads FQNEAQ (reference sequence). This CDR3 region has 12 residues. CDR3 coding DNA: TGTGCCAGCAGCTTTATTGCGGAAGAGCAGTACTTC. Residues: CASSFIAEEQYF.

This clonotype was observed many times. V and J are TRBV5-6 and TRBJ1-2; 7 bases map to TRBD1. This CDR3 comprises 16 residues. With 2 bases clipped from V and 5 bases from J, the junction kept 12 bases outside the gene matches. Looked up from germline, CDR1 is SGHDT and CDR2 is YYEEEE. The DNA of the CDR3 is TGTGCCAGCAGCTTAACACCGACAGGGTCGGAGTATGGCTACACCTTC. It specifies CASSLTPTGSEYGYTF.

This clonotype appeared many times. The chain is built from TRBV20-1 and TRBJ1-2, with D perhaps TRBD1 (6 bases). The CDR3 extends over 14 amino acids. V was pared by 2 bases and J by 7 bases, with 17 bases between. Germline CDR1 DFQATT, CDR2 SNEGSKA (reference sequence). This CDR3 is CSARILAGDGGYTF. Written as DNA, the CDR3 is TGCAGTGCTAGAATCCTGGCAGGGGATGGTGGCTACACCTTC.